A selection of T cell receptor beta chains follows, all from one sample in a study of blood T cells in healthy people across ages. Each CDR3 protein gets one entry after TCRdb re-called the 5' RACE reads with MiXCR. The data show some 1.5 million distinct CDR3 sequences, over 25% seen once. Source material: blood. The source of these receptors is a woman in her 30s in good health. Each CDR3 is given with its conserved first and last residue. D genes are given only for firm matches. The size field is filled for only some rows; it gives once, few, many or a size class.

J gene: TRBJ2-3
clone size: few
V gene: TRBV29-1
D gene: -
CDR3 DNA: TGCGGGGGAAACACAGATACGCAGTATTTT
CDR3 protein: CGGNTDTQYF

J gene: TRBJ1-6
clone size: few
V gene: TRBV7-2
D gene: -
CDR3 DNA: TGTGCCAGCCGAGGCCGGGAAAATTCACCCCTCCACTTT
CDR3 protein: CASRGRENSPLHF

J gene: TRBJ2-1
clone size: -
V gene: TRBV5-1
D gene: TRBD2
CDR3 DNA: TGCGCCAGCAGCGCGACAGGCGGGAGCGGGGGGTACAATGAGCAGTTCTTC
CDR3 protein: CASSATGGSGGYNEQFF

J gene: TRBJ2-1
clone size: -
V gene: TRBV4-2
D gene: -
CDR3 DNA: TGTGCCAGCAGCCAAGACGGGGGTTTGACAGACAATGAGCAGGTCTTC
CDR3 protein: CASSQDGGLTDNEQVF

J gene: TRBJ1-5
clone size: -
V gene: TRBV6-2/TRBV6-3
D gene: -
CDR3 DNA: TGTGCCAGCAGTTATCGGGGGTATAGCAATCAGCCCCAGCATTTT
CDR3 protein: CASSYRGYSNQPQHF

J gene: TRBJ1-2
clone size: -
V gene: TRBV19
D gene: -
CDR3 DNA: TGTGCCAGTAGCCCCGGGACGCCAGTGCTCTATGGCTACACCTTC
CDR3 protein: CASSPGTPVLYGYTF

J gene: TRBJ2-5
clone size: many
V gene: TRBV5-5
D gene: TRBD1
CDR3 DNA: TGTGCCAGCAGCGGCGACGGGACAGGGGGTCAAGAGACCCAGTACTTC
CDR3 protein: CASSGDGTGGQETQYF

J gene: TRBJ2-3
clone size: few
V gene: TRBV5-6
D gene: -
CDR3 DNA: TGTGCCAGCAGCTCAACCGATCCGCTGGGGCAGTATTTT
CDR3 protein: CASSSTDPLGQYF

J gene: TRBJ1-5
clone size: few
V gene: TRBV4-1
D gene: -
CDR3 DNA: TGCGCCAGCAGCCAGAGGGCAGGGCTAGGTCAGCCCCAGCATTTT
CDR3 protein: CASSQRAGLGQPQHF

J gene: TRBJ2-7
clone size: few
V gene: TRBV2
D gene: -
CDR3 DNA: TGTGCCAGCAGTGCCCAGGGCTCCAGCTCCTACAATGAGCAGTACTTC
CDR3 protein: CASSAQGSSSYNEQYF

J gene: TRBJ2-2
clone size: -
V gene: TRBV5-5
D gene: -
CDR3 DNA: TGTGCCAGCAGCTTGAATCAACCCACCGGGGAGCTGTTTTTT
CDR3 protein: CASSLNQPTGELFF

J gene: TRBJ2-1
clone size: few
V gene: TRBV2
D gene: TRBD2
CDR3 DNA: TGTGCCAGCAGCGGGACTAGCGGGAGGAGCTCCTACAATGAGCAGTTCTTC
CDR3 protein: CASSGTSGRSSYNEQFF

J gene: TRBJ2-1
clone size: few
V gene: TRBV7-7
D gene: -
CDR3 DNA: TGTGCCAGCAGCTTGGGTCTGGGGGCCTACAATGAGCAGTTCTTC
CDR3 protein: CASSLGLGAYNEQFF

J gene: TRBJ2-1
clone size: -
V gene: TRBV5-1
D gene: TRBD1
CDR3 DNA: TGCGCCAGCAGGGGGACAGGGGTCAATGAGCAGTTCTTC
CDR3 protein: CASRGTGVNEQFF

J gene: TRBJ2-3
clone size: -
V gene: TRBV6-6
D gene: -
CDR3 DNA: TGTGCCAGCAGCCGTCTGGGGTATACGCAGTATTTT
CDR3 protein: CASSRLGYTQYF

J gene: TRBJ2-1
clone size: few
V gene: TRBV28
D gene: -
CDR3 DNA: TGTGCCAGCAGTTCTCCCGGACGGGACTTCAATGAGCAGTTCTTC
CDR3 protein: CASSSPGRDFNEQFF

J gene: TRBJ2-4
clone size: few
V gene: TRBV3-1
D gene: -
CDR3 DNA: TGTGCCAGCAGCCAGTCCCGGGACCGCGCGAGAGAGCAGTACTTC
CDR3 protein: CASSQSRDRAREQYF

J gene: TRBJ2-1
clone size: -
V gene: TRBV5-1
D gene: TRBD2
CDR3 DNA: TGCGCCAGCAGGTTATCTAGCGGGGGTAATGAGCAGTTCTTC
CDR3 protein: CASRLSSGGNEQFF

J gene: TRBJ2-1
clone size: many
V gene: TRBV20-1
D gene: -
CDR3 DNA: TGCAGTGCACAAAGCGCGGGCTCCTACAATGAGCAGTTCTTC
CDR3 protein: CSAQSAGSYNEQFF

J gene: TRBJ2-7
clone size: -
V gene: TRBV18
D gene: TRBD1
CDR3 DNA: TGTGCCAGCTCACCAGGACAGGACGTCTCCTACGAGCAGTACTTC
CDR3 protein: CASSPGQDVSYEQYF

J gene: TRBJ2-5
clone size: many
V gene: TRBV7-9
D gene: -
CDR3 DNA: TGTGCCAGCAGCCCTGAGGGTGAAGGGACCCAGTACTTC
CDR3 protein: CASSPEGEGTQYF

J gene: TRBJ2-1
clone size: few
V gene: TRBV7-9
D gene: -
CDR3 DNA: TGTGCCAGCAGCTACCCTTTGGGGAGCGGCCACTACAATGAGCAGTTCTTC
CDR3 protein: CASSYPLGSGHYNEQFF

J gene: TRBJ2-7
clone size: few
V gene: TRBV30
D gene: -
CDR3 DNA: TGTGCCTGGAGTGTATACACGGCGGGCTACGAGCAGTACTTC
CDR3 protein: CAWSVYTAGYEQYF

J gene: TRBJ1-5
clone size: -
V gene: TRBV20-1
D gene: -
CDR3 DNA: TGCAGTGCTAGAGATAGTCAGGGAGTGGACCAGCCCCAGCATTTT
CDR3 protein: CSARDSQGVDQPQHF

J gene: TRBJ1-4
clone size: once
V gene: TRBV29-1
D gene: -
CDR3 DNA: TGCAGCGTTGGAGATCTCAATGAAAAACTGTTTTTT
CDR3 protein: CSVGDLNEKLFF

J gene: TRBJ1-2
clone size: few
V gene: TRBV12-3/TRBV12-4
D gene: -
CDR3 DNA: TGTGCCAGCCAGAGGGTATCCGGGCCCAGTAGACCGTTGGGAGGCTACACCTTC
CDR3 protein: CASQRVSGPSRPLGGYTF

J gene: TRBJ2-7
clone size: -
V gene: TRBV20-1
D gene: -
CDR3 DNA: TGCAGTGCTAGCGGGACCCTTTCCGAGCAGTACTTC
CDR3 protein: CSASGTLSEQYF

J gene: TRBJ2-3
clone size: -
V gene: TRBV24-1
D gene: -
CDR3 DNA: TGTACCACCAGTGATGGGGGGTACAGCACAGATACGCAGTATTTT
CDR3 protein: CTTSDGGYSTDTQYF

J gene: TRBJ2-4
clone size: -
V gene: TRBV15
D gene: -
CDR3 DNA: TGTACCACCAGCAGAGATCTTTGGGGGGGCAAGGGGAACATTCAGTACTTC
CDR3 protein: CTTSRDLWGGKGNIQYF

J gene: TRBJ2-1
clone size: -
V gene: TRBV20-1
D gene: TRBD2
CDR3 DNA: TGCAGTGCTAGAGATGGGCTAGCGGGAGTCAATGAGCAGTTCTTC
CDR3 protein: CSARDGLAGVNEQFF

J gene: TRBJ2-7
clone size: -
V gene: TRBV12-3/TRBV12-4
D gene: TRBD2
CDR3 DNA: TGTGCCAGCAGTTTAGTAGTGACTAGCGGGGCCTACGAGCAGTACTTC
CDR3 protein: CASSLVVTSGAYEQYF

J gene: TRBJ1-6
clone size: -
V gene: TRBV5-1
D gene: -
CDR3 DNA: TGCGCCAGCAGCCGGGACGTTGGAACTAATTCACCCCTCCACTTT
CDR3 protein: CASSRDVGTNSPLHF

J gene: TRBJ2-7
clone size: few
V gene: TRBV18
D gene: -
CDR3 DNA: TGTGCCAGCTCCCCCGGGGCTGCTAGCTCCTACGAGCAGTACTTC
CDR3 protein: CASSPGAASSYEQYF

J gene: TRBJ2-1
clone size: -
V gene: TRBV5-5
D gene: -
CDR3 DNA: TGTGCCAGCAGCCCTTGGACAACCTACAATGAGCAGTTCTTC
CDR3 protein: CASSPWTTYNEQFF

J gene: TRBJ2-1
clone size: -
V gene: TRBV5-1
D gene: -
CDR3 DNA: TGCGCCAGCAGCCTCCGAACTAAGTACAATGAGCAGTTCTTC
CDR3 protein: CASSLRTKYNEQFF

J gene: TRBJ2-3
clone size: -
V gene: TRBV5-1
D gene: TRBD2
CDR3 DNA: TGCGCCAGCAGCTTCGGTCAGGGGACTAGCACAGATGCGCAGTATTTT
CDR3 protein: CASSFGQGTSTDAQYF

J gene: TRBJ1-4
clone size: few
V gene: TRBV5-1
D gene: -
CDR3 DNA: TGCGCCAGCAGCTTGGCCATAAGCGCAACTAATGAAAAACTGTTTTTT
CDR3 protein: CASSLAISATNEKLFF

J gene: TRBJ2-3
clone size: -
V gene: TRBV6-5
D gene: -
CDR3 DNA: TGTGCCAGCACCCCCCGTCGGAGTAGCCATACGCAGTATTTT
CDR3 protein: CASTPRRSSHTQYF

J gene: TRBJ2-7
clone size: -
V gene: TRBV30
D gene: TRBD2
CDR3 DNA: TGTGCCTGGAGCCGGGGGGATGACGAGCAGTACTTC
CDR3 protein: CAWSRGDDEQYF

J gene: TRBJ2-2
clone size: few
V gene: TRBV5-1
D gene: -
CDR3 DNA: TGCGCCAGCAGTCGCTTCGCCGCGAACACCGGGGAGCTGTTTTTT
CDR3 protein: CASSRFAANTGELFF